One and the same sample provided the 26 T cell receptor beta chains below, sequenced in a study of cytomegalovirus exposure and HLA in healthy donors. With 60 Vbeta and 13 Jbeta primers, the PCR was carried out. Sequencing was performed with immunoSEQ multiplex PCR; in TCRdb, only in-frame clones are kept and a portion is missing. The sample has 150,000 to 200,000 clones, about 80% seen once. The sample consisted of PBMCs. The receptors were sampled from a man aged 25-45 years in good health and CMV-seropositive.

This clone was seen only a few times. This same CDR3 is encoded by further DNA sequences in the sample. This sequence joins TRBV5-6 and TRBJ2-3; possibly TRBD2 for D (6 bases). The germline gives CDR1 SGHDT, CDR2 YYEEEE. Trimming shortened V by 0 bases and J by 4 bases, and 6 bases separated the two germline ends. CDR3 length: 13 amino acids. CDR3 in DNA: TGTGCCAGCAGCTTGGCGGGAGCAGATACGCAGTATTTT. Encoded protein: CASSLAGADTQYF.

The CDR3 spells CASSAQSNTEAFF. For the CDR3, the DNA is TGTGCCAGCAGCGCACAGAGTAACACTGAAGCTTTCTTT. This chain joins TRBV11-3 and TRBJ1-1; D is undetermined. The ends were cut back, 5 bases at V and 2 bases at J, with 9 bases in the middle. The CDR3 extends over 13 amino acids. Germline V gene sequence: CDR1 SGHNT, CDR2 YENEEA.

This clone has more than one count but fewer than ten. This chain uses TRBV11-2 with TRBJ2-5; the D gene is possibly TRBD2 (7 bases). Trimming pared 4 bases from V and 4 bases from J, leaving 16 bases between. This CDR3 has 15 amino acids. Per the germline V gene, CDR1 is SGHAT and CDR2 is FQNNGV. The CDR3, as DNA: TGTGCCAGCAGCTCCGTTAGGGGGGGCCCAGAGACCCAGTACTTC. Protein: CASSSVRGGPETQYF.

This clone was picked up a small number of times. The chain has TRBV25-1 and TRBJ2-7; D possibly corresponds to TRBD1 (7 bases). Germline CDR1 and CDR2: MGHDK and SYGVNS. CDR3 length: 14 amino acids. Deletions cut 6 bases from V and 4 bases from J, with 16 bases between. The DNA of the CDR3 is TGTGCCAGCAGGGGACCGCGGGACAGTTACGAGCAGTACTTC. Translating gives CASRGPRDSYEQYF.

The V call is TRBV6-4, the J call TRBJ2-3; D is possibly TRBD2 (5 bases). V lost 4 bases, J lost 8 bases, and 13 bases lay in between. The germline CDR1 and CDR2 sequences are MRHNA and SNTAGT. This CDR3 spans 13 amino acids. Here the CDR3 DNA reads TGTGCCAGCAGTGTTAGCTACGGAGGTACGCAGTATTTT. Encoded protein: CASSVSYGGTQYF.

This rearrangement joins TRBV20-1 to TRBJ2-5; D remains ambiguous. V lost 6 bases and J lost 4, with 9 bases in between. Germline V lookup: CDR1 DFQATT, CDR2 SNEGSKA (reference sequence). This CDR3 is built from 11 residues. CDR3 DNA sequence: TGCAGTGCAAGGAGATCAGAGACCCAGTACTTC. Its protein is CSARRSETQYF.

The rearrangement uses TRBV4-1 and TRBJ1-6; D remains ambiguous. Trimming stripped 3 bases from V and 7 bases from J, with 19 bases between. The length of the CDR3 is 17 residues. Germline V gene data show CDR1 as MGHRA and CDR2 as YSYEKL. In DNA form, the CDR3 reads TGCGCCAGCAGCCAGGAGGTGGCCGGGTTGGGGAATTCACCCCTCCACTTT. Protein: CASSQEVAGLGNSPLHF.

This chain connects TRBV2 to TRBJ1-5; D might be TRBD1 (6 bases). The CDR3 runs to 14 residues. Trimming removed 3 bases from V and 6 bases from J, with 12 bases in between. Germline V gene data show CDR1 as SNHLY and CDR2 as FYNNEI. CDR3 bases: TGTGCCAGCAGTGATGGCGGGGGCGGTCAGCCCCAGCATTTT. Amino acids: CASSDGGGGQPQHF.

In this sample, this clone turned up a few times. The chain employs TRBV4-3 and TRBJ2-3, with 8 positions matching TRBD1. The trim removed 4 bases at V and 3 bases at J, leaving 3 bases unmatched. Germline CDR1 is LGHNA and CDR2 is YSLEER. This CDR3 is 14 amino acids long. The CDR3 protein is CASSLRQGTDTQYF. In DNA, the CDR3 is TGCGCCAGCAGCCTAAGACAGGGGACAGATACGCAGTATTTT.

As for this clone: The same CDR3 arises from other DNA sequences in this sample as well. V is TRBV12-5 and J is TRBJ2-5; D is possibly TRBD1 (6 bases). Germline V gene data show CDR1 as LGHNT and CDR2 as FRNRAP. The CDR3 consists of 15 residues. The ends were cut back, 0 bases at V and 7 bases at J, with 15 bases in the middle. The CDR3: CASGLVLRGGSTQYF. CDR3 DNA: TGTGCTAGTGGTTTGGTACTCAGGGGCGGATCGACCCAGTACTTC.

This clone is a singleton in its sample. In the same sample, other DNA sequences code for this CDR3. The CDR3 DNA sequence: TGTGCCACCAGCAGGGATGGAACAGGCTCCGACTACGAGCAGTACTTC. Protein product: CATSRDGTGSDYEQYF. V is TRBV15 and J is TRBJ2-7; D is possibly TRBD1 (5 bases). CDR1 is LNHNV, CDR2 YYDKDF, per germline (reference sequence). Trimming removed 3 bases at V and 3 bases at J, with 18 bases between. This CDR3 region has 16 residues. The full variable domain, completed using reference TRBV15 and TRBJ2-7, is DAMVIQNPRYQVTQFGKPVTLSCSQTLNHNVMYWYQQKSSQAPKLLFHYYDKDFNNEADTPDNFQSRRPNTSFCFLDIRSPGLGDTAMYLCATSRDGTGSDYEQYFGPGTRLTVT.

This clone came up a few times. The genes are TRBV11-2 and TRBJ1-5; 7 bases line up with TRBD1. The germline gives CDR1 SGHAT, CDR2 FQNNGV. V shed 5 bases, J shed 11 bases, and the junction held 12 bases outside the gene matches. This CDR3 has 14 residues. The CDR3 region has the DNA TGTGCCAGCAGCCTCGACAGGGACTCGGGGTCCCAGCATTTT. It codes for CASSLDRDSGSQHF. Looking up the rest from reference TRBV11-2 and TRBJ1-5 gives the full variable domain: EAGVAQSPRYKIIEKRQSVAFWCNPISGHATLYWYQQILGQGPKLLIQFQNNGVVDDSQLPKDRFSAERLKGVDSTLKIQPAKLEDSAVYLCASSLDRDSGSQHFGDGTRLSIL.

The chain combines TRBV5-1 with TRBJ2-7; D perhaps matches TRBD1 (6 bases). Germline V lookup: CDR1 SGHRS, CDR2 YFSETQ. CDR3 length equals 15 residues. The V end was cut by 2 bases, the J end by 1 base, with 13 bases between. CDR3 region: CASSLRDTESYEQYF. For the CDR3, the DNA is TGCGCCAGCAGCTTACGGGACACAGAATCCTACGAGCAGTACTTC.

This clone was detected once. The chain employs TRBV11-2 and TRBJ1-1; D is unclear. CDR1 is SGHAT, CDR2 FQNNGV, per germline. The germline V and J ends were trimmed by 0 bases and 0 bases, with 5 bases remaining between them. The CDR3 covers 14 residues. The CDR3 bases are TGTGCCAGCAGCTTAGATCTGTTGAACACTGAAGCTTTCTTT. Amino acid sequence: CASSLDLLNTEAFF.

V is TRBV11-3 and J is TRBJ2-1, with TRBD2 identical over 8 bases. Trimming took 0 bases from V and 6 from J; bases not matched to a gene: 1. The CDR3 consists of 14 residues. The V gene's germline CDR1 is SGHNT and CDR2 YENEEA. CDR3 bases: TGTGCCAGCAGCTTAGAACTAGCGGCCAATGAGCAGTTCTTC. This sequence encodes CASSLELAANEQFF.

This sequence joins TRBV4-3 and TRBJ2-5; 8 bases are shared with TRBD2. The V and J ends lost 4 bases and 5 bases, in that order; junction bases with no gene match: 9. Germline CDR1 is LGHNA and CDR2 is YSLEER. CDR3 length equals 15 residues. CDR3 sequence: CASSLAGTRGETQYF. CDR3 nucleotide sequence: TGCGCCAGCAGCCTTGCCGGGACTAGAGGGGAGACCCAGTACTTC.

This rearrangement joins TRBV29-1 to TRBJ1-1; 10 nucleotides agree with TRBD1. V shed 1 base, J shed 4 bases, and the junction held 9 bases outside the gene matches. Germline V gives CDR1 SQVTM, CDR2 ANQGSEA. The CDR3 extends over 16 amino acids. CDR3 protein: CSVEGGQGFWGTEAFF. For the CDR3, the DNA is TGCAGCGTTGAAGGGGGACAGGGGTTTTGGGGCACTGAAGCTTTCTTT.

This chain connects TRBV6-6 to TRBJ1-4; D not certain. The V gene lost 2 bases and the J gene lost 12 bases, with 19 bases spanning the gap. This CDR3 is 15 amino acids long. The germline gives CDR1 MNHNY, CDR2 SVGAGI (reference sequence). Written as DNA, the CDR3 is TGTGCCAGCAGTTACGGAGCCGGAAAGGTGTCGGAACTGTTTTTT. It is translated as CASSYGAGKVSELFF.

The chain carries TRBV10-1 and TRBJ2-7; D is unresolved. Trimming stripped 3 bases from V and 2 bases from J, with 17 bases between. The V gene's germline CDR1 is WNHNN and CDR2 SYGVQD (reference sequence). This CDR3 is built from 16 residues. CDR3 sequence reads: CASSDPSAKFPYEQYF. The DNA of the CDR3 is TGCGCCAGCAGTGACCCCAGCGCTAAGTTTCCCTACGAGCAGTACTTC.

The CDR3 sequence is CASSHGRQTGTRLYGYTF. In nucleotides, the CDR3 is TGCGCCAGCAGCCACGGGCGACAGACAGGGACGAGGTTGTATGGCTACACCTTC. The genes are TRBV4-3 and TRBJ1-2; 7 bases are shared with TRBD1. There are 18 residues in the CDR3. Unmatched junction bases numbered 18, after V lost 3 bases and J lost 5 bases. Germline CDR1 is LGHNA and CDR2 is YSLEER.

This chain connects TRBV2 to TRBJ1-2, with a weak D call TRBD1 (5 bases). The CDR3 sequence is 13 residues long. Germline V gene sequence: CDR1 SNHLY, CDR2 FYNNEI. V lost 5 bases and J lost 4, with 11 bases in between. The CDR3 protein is CASSKETGYGYTF. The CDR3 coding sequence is TGTGCCAGCAGTAAAGAAACAGGCTATGGCTACACCTTC.

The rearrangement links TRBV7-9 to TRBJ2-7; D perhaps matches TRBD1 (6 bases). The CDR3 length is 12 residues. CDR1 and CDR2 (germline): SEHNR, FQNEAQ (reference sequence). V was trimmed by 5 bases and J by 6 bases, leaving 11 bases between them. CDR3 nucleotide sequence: TGTGCCAGCAGCGCTAACAGGGCCGAGCAGTACTTC. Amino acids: CASSANRAEQYF.

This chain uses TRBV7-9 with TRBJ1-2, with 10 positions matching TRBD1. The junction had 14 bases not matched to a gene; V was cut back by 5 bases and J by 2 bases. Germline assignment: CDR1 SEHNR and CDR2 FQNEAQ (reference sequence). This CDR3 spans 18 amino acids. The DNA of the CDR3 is TGTGCCAGCAGCGAATCCGGGACAGGGGAGTACGTGAACTATGGCTACACCTTC. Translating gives CASSESGTGEYVNYGYTF.

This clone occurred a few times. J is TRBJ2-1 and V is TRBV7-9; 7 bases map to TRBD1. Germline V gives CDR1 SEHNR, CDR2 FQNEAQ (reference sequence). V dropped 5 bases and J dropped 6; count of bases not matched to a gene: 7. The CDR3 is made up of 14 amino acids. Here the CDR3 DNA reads TGTGCCAGCAGCCGACGACAGGGAACCAATGAGCAGTTCTTC. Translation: CASSRRQGTNEQFF. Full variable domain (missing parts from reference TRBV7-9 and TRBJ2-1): DTGVSQNPRHKITKRGQNVTFRCDPISEHNRLYWYRQTLGQGPEFLTYFQNEAQLEKSRLLSDRFSAERPKGSFSTLEIQRTEQGDSAMYLCASSRRQGTNEQFFGPGTRLTVL.

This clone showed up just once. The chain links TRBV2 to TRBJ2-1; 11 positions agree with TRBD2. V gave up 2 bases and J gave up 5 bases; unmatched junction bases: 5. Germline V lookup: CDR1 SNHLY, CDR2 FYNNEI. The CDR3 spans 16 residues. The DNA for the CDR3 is TGTGCCAGCAGTGAATCCCTAGCGGGGGGCCACAATGAGCAGTTCTTC. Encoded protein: CASSESLAGGHNEQFF.

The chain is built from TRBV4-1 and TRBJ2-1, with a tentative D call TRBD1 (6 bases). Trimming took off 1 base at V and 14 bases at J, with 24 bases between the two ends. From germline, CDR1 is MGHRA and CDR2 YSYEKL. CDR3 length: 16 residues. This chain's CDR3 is CASSQGTKARGHREFF. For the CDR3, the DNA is TGCGCCAGCAGCCAAGGAACTAAGGCAAGGGGACATAGGGAGTTCTTC.